These T cell receptor beta chains were read from a single sample in a study of blood T cell repertoires in COVID-19. The data were produced by immunoSEQ multiplex PCR, yet TCRdb's version contains in-frame clones alone and is incomplete. The data hold about 330,000 clones, with over 75% observed a single time. Sequencing was done on a sample of peripheral blood. These receptors came from a human donor in a cohort sampled during active COVID-19. CDR3s include the opening cysteine and the closing phenylalanine or tryptophan. D genes are given only for firm matches. Only some rows state a clone size, as once, few, many or a class for expanded clones.

d_gene	abundance	v_gene	j_gene	len	CDR3aa	CDR3nt
TRBD1	once	TRBV7-2	TRBJ1-2	15	CASSLATGGIYGYTF	TGTGCCAGCAGCTTAGCGACAGGGGGCATCTATGGCTACACCTTC
-	-	TRBV27	TRBJ1-6	17	CASRWTGGTSLNSPLHF	TGTGCCAGCAGGTGGACGGGCGGGACGAGTTTAAATTCACCCCTCCACTTT
-	-	TRBV5-1	TRBJ2-2	16	CASSRSGSEPTGELFF	TGCGCCAGCAGCCGAAGCGGGTCCGAACCCACCGGGGAGCTGTTTTTT
TRBD2	-	TRBV5-6	TRBJ2-2	17	CASSFGLAGKNTGELFF	TGTGCCAGCAGCTTTGGGCTAGCGGGGAAGAACACCGGGGAGCTGTTTTTT
-	-	TRBV7-3	TRBJ1-1	13	CASRPNGRTEAFF	TGTGCCAGCAGACCCAATGGGCGCACTGAAGCTTTCTTT
TRBD1	-	TRBV3-1/TRBV3-2	TRBJ1-6	11	CASSSRDSLHF	TGTGCCAGCAGCTCCCGGGACAGTCTCCACTTT
-	few	TRBV7-8	TRBJ2-7	14	CASSLVGRGSEQYF	TGTGCCAGCAGCTTAGTCGGCAGGGGCTCCGAGCAGTACTTC
TRBD1	-	TRBV4-2	TRBJ2-7	15	CASSRRGQGPYEQYF	TGTGCCAGCAGCCGCCGGGGACAGGGCCCCTACGAGCAGTACTTC
-	-	TRBV19	TRBJ2-2	15	CASSTQEVGTGELFF	TGTGCCAGTAGTACGCAGGAAGTAGGAACCGGGGAGCTGTTTTTT
TRBD2	-	TRBV5-1	TRBJ2-1	15	CASSLLAGGHNEQFF	TGCGCCAGCAGCTTACTAGCGGGGGGGCACAATGAGCAGTTCTTC
-	few	TRBV5-1	TRBJ2-7	12	CASSSGHEEQYF	TGCGCCAGCAGCTCCGGACACGAAGAGCAGTACTTC
-	once	TRBV4-2	TRBJ2-1	16	CASSQARTALSNEQFF	TGTGCCAGCAGCCAAGCCAGGACAGCCTTATCCAATGAGCAGTTCTTC
-	-	TRBV9	TRBJ1-3	16	CASSVDGGLSGNTIYF	TGTGCCAGCAGCGTAGATGGCGGACTCTCTGGAAACACCATATATTTT
TRBD1	-	TRBV19	TRBJ1-5	18	CASSIWGQTRDSNQPQHF	TGTGCCAGTAGTATATGGGGACAGACAAGAGATAGCAATCAGCCCCAGCATTTT
-	-	TRBV6-5	TRBJ1-5	15	CASSYSLYSNQPQHF	TGTGCCAGCAGTTACTCACTTTATAGCAATCAGCCCCAGCATTTT
-	-	TRBV7-9	TRBJ2-7	14	CASSPRGIPYEQYF	TGTGCCAGCAGCCCAAGGGGGATTCCCTACGAGCAGTACTTC
TRBD1	-	TRBV24-1	TRBJ2-7	15	CATSDTGTGSYEQYF	TGTGCCACCAGTGATACCGGGACAGGCTCCTACGAGCAGTACTTC
TRBD1	-	TRBV24-1	TRBJ2-6	20	CATSQTPGQGALSGANVLTF	TGTGCCACTTCCCAAACTCCGGGACAGGGGGCCCTCTCTGGGGCCAACGTCCTGACTTTC
TRBD1	-	TRBV7-2	TRBJ1-1	15	CASSLSYRGYTEAFF	TGTGCCAGCAGCTTATCCTACAGGGGGTACACTGAAGCTTTCTTT
TRBD1	-	TRBV15	TRBJ1-3	16	CATSRGDRASGNTIYF	TGTGCCACCAGCAGAGGAGACAGGGCTTCTGGAAACACCATATATTTT
TRBD2	-	TRBV30	TRBJ2-1	14	CAWNSGGRYNEQFF	TGTGCCTGGAATAGCGGGGGGCGATACAATGAGCAGTTCTTC
-	-	TRBV20-1	TRBJ1-2	12	CSASQGNYGYTF	TGCAGTGCTAGTCAGGGGAACTATGGCTACACCTTC
TRBD1	-	TRBV27	TRBJ1-2	16	CASSFFRQGAHYGYTF	TGTGCCAGCAGTTTTTTCCGACAGGGCGCTCACTATGGCTACACCTTC
-	-	TRBV7-5	TRBJ2-1	19	CVRSSPSGGRPRPDNEQFF	TGTGTCAGAAGCTCCCCTAGCGGGGGGAGGCCCCGGCCAGACAATGAGCAGTTCTTC
-	-	TRBV11-3	TRBJ2-3	14	CASSLRASTDTQYF	TGTGCCAGCAGCTTGCGGGCTAGCACAGATACGCAGTATTTT
TRBD1	-	TRBV24-1	TRBJ2-2	15	CATSGDRKNTGELFF	TGTGCCACCAGCGGGGACAGGAAGAACACCGGGGAGCTGTTTTTT
TRBD1	few	TRBV19	TRBJ1-1	12	CASILQGAEAFF	TGTGCCAGTATACTACAGGGGGCTGAAGCTTTCTTT
-	-	TRBV5-1	TRBJ2-6	14	CASREGTGANVLTF	TGCGCCAGCAGGGAGGGTACTGGGGCCAACGTCCTGACTTTC
TRBD2	-	TRBV24-1	TRBJ2-3	18	CATSDLLAGGRSVDTQYF	TGTGCCACCAGTGATCTACTAGCGGGGGGGCGGTCAGTTGATACGCAGTATTTT
-	-	TRBV7-9	TRBJ1-1	16	CASSLPLTAVNTEAFF	TGTGCCAGCAGCTTACCCTTGACTGCAGTGAACACTGAAGCTTTCTTT
TRBD1	-	TRBV7-9	TRBJ2-7	15	CASSLAIGQAYEQYF	TGTGCCAGCAGCTTAGCGATCGGACAGGCCTACGAGCAGTACTTC
TRBD1	once	TRBV18	TRBJ2-2	18	CASSPPVIGTGDTGELFF	TGTGCCAGCTCACCACCGGTTATAGGGACAGGGGACACCGGGGAGCTGTTTTTT
-	-	TRBV2	TRBJ1-4	11	CASRLGLKLFF	TGTGCCAGCCGCCTGGGGCTAAAACTGTTTTTT
-	-	TRBV19	TRBJ1-5	14	CASSIFLSNQPQHF	TGTGCCAGTAGTATATTTCTGAGCAATCAGCCCCAGCATTTT
-	-	TRBV6-5	TRBJ1-3	15	CASSPTLFSGNTIYF	TGTGCCAGCAGCCCAACACTATTCTCTGGAAACACCATATATTTT
TRBD1	-	TRBV30	TRBJ1-2	15	CAWSVRRQGYYGYTF	TGTGCCTGGAGTGTACGTAGACAGGGGTACTATGGCTACACCTTC
-	-	TRBV5-5	TRBJ1-2	13	CATRIGLDYGYTF	TGTGCCACCCGTATCGGTTTGGACTATGGCTACACCTTC
-	once	TRBV29-1	TRBJ2-7	11	CSVEGQYEQYF	TGCAGCGTTGAAGGTCAATACGAGCAGTACTTC
-	-	TRBV7-9	TRBJ1-1	12	CASSLGLAKAFF	TGTGCCAGCAGCCTGGGACTCGCTAAAGCTTTCTTT
TRBD1	-	TRBV12-5	TRBJ2-1	16	CASGLRKQDRENEQFF	TGTGCTAGTGGTTTGCGCAAACAGGACAGGGAAAATGAGCAGTTCTTC
-	-	TRBV15	TRBJ2-6	16	CATSRDAGAGANVLTF	TGTGCCACCAGCAGAGATGCCGGGGCTGGGGCCAACGTCCTGACTTTC
-	-	TRBV14	TRBJ2-7	14	CASSLDRSSYEQYF	TGTGCCAGCAGCCTGGACAGATCTTCCTACGAGCAGTACTTC
-	-	TRBV27	TRBJ1-1	12	CASSLPDREAFF	TGTGCCAGCAGCCTACCGGACAGAGAAGCTTTCTTT
-	-	TRBV14	TRBJ1-1	11	CASSAGPEAFF	TGTGCCAGCAGTGCAGGGCCTGAAGCTTTCTTT
-	-	TRBV2	TRBJ1-5	16	CASSARPLVPNQPQHF	TGTGCCAGCAGTGCCCGCCCTTTAGTTCCGAATCAGCCCCAGCATTTT
-	-	TRBV10-2	TRBJ1-6	17	CASSDMLRDGENSPLHF	TGCGCCAGCAGTGACATGCTGCGGGACGGAGAAAATTCACCCCTCCACTTT
TRBD2	-	TRBV5-4	TRBJ2-3	14	CASSPGTSPDTQYF	TGTGCCAGCAGCCCCGGGACTAGTCCAGATACGCAGTATTTT
TRBD2	-	TRBV7-3	TRBJ2-1	15	CASSLTSGGNNEQFF	TGTGCCAGCAGCTTAACTAGCGGGGGGAATAATGAGCAGTTCTTC
-	few	TRBV5-4	TRBJ1-2	15	CASSLVGGMGYGYTF	TGTGCCAGCAGCTTGGTGGGGGGAATGGGGTATGGCTACACCTTC
TRBD1	-	TRBV11-2	TRBJ1-1	15	CASRKPGQGNTEAFF	TGTGCCAGCAGGAAGCCGGGACAGGGGAACACTGAAGCTTTCTTT